One sample yielded the 31 T cell receptor beta chains listed below, sequenced in a study of cytomegalovirus exposure and HLA in healthy donors. The PCR employed 60 Vbeta primers together with 13 Jbeta primers. The method was immunoSEQ multiplex PCR; TCRdb's version includes in-frame clones alone and lacks a portion of them. The sample carries 170,000 or so clones, 80% recorded once. The sample comprised PBMCs. Receptors originate from a male donor in good health and CMV-seropositive.

The chain combines TRBV10-3 with TRBJ1-2; D gene uncertain. This CDR3 region has 14 residues. Trimming shortened V by 4 bases and J by 2 bases, and 11 bases separated the two germline ends. Germline CDR1 reads ENHRY; CDR2 reads SYGVKD. The CDR3 sequence is CAISATVTNYGYTF. DNA of the CDR3: TGTGCCATCAGTGCTACAGTGACCAACTATGGCTACACCTTC.

This sequence joins TRBV10-3 and TRBJ2-5, with TRBD2 matching over 11 bases. Germline V gene lookup returns CDR1 ENHRY and CDR2 SYGVKD. V lost 2 bases, J lost 5 bases, and 10 bases stayed unmatched. This CDR3 is 17 amino acids long. CDR3 region: CAISETSGSSYSETQYF. CDR3 DNA sequence: TGTGCCATCAGTGAGACTAGCGGGAGTTCCTATTCGGAGACCCAGTACTTC.

The chain employs TRBV11-2 and TRBJ1-1; D possibly corresponds to TRBD1 (6 bases). Germline loops: CDR1 SGHAT, CDR2 FQNNGV. The CDR3 consists of 14 residues. Trimming took 2 bases from V and 7 from J, leaving 14 bases between them. The CDR3 region is CASSLIQGQVEAFF. CDR3 DNA: TGTGCCAGCAGCTTAATTCAGGGGCAGGTTGAAGCTTTCTTT.

Details on this clone: Other DNA sequences in this sample translate to the same CDR3. The J gene is TRBJ2-1, the V gene TRBV5-1; TRBD2 agrees at 9 bases. With V trimmed by 7 bases and J by 6 bases, 11 bases remained unmatched. The CDR3 covers 15 residues. The germline V gene encodes CDR1 SGHRS and CDR2 YFSETQ. The chain's CDR3 is CASGITGTSLNEQFF. CDR3 DNA sequence: TGCGCCAGCGGCATAACCGGGACTAGCCTCAATGAGCAGTTCTTC.

V and J are TRBV4-1 and TRBJ2-2; D call uncertain. The germline V and J ends were trimmed by 0 bases and 4 bases, with 9 bases remaining between them. The CDR3 consists of 15 residues. Germline CDR1 is MGHRA and CDR2 is YSYEKL. CDR3 DNA sequence: TGCGCCAGCAGCCAAGAAGGCAGGTTCACCGGGGAGCTGTTTTTT. The encoded protein is CASSQEGRFTGELFF.

The chain combines TRBV30 with TRBJ2-5; 7 positions agree with TRBD2. Germline assignment: CDR1 GTSNPN and CDR2 SVGIG (reference sequence). This CDR3 comprises 14 residues. V dropped 3 bases and J dropped 4; count of bases not matched to a gene: 8. The CDR3 loop reads CAWSARELRETQYF. The DNA for the CDR3 is TGTGCCTGGAGCGCGCGGGAGTTGAGAGAGACCCAGTACTTC.

The J gene is TRBJ1-1, the V gene TRBV5-5; 8 nucleotides line up with TRBD1. Germline trimming cut 0 bases from V and 4 bases from J; bases unmatched to any gene: 2. The CDR3 is 14 residues long. Germline V gene data show CDR1 as SGHKS and CDR2 as YYEKEE (reference sequence). CDR3 in amino acids: CASSLDDRGTEAFF. CDR3 DNA: TGTGCCAGCAGCTTGGATGACAGGGGCACTGAAGCTTTCTTT.

The CDR3: CANRGASGRGTAGETQYF. CDR3 nucleotides: TGTGCCAATCGGGGGGCTAGCGGGAGGGGGACAGCGGGAGAGACCCAGTACTTC. V usage is TRBV2 and J usage is TRBJ2-5; 12 bases align to TRBD2. This CDR3 contains 18 residues. After removal of 10 bases from V and 4 bases from J, the junction contained 19 bases not matched to a gene. CDR1 and CDR2 (germline): SNHLY, FYNNEI.

Written as DNA, the CDR3 is TGTGCCAGCAGCTTCCAGGGGACGACAGTCTACGAGCAGTACTTC. It codes for CASSFQGTTVYEQYF. The V gene is TRBV7-2, the J gene TRBJ2-7, with D maybe TRBD1 (6 bases). Looked up from germline, CDR1 is SGHTA and CDR2 is FQGNSA. There are 15 residues in the CDR3. Trimming took off 3 bases at V and 3 bases at J, with 15 bases between the two ends.

The chain employs TRBV7-3 and TRBJ1-5, with 9 bases that match TRBD1. Germline CDR1 reads SGHTA; CDR2 reads FQGTGA. The ends lost 7 bases at V and 2 bases at J; junction bases unmatched: 18. The CDR3 is 19 amino acids. This chain's CDR3 is CASTFPKLTGGACNQPQHF. CDR3 coding DNA: TGTGCCAGCACCTTTCCAAAGCTAACAGGGGGCGCTTGCAATCAGCCCCAGCATTTT.

V is TRBV27 and J is TRBJ1-5, with 9 bases identical to TRBD1. The CDR3 has 17 residues. With 5 bases clipped from V and 1 base from J, the junction kept 9 bases outside the gene matches. Germline V CDR1 and CDR2: MNHEY, SMNVEV (reference sequence). The CDR3 region has the DNA TGTGCCAGCAGTCGTTTTGGGACAGGGCCCAGCAATCAGCCCCAGCATTTT. As protein: CASSRFGTGPSNQPQHF.

This clone was counted only a few times. The V gene is TRBV5-4, the J gene TRBJ2-7, with 9 bases that match TRBD2. With 0 bases clipped from V and 7 bases from J, the junction kept 11 bases outside the gene matches. The germline gives CDR1 SGHNT, CDR2 YYREEE (reference sequence). The CDR3 extends over 16 amino acids. The CDR3 bases are TGTGCCAGCAGCTTGGGCGGGAGGGCCGGAGTTGGGGAGCAGTACTTC. It is translated as CASSLGGRAGVGEQYF. The full variable domain, rest sourced from reference TRBV5-4 and TRBJ2-7, is ETGVTQSPTHLIKTRGQQVTLRCSSQSGHNTVSWYQQALGQGPQFIFQYYREEENGRGNFPPRFSGLQFPNYSSELNVNALELDDSALYLCASSLGGRAGVGEQYFGPGTRLTVT.

This chain links TRBV19 with TRBJ2-1, with TRBD2 matching 13 bases. Germline V gene data show CDR1 as LNHDA and CDR2 as SQIVND (reference sequence). CDR3 length: 14 amino acids. Trimming removed 4 bases from V and 10 bases from J; junction bases left unmatched: 4. CDR3 residues: CASSKGLAGYEQFF. Here the CDR3 DNA reads TGTGCCAGTAGTAAGGGACTAGCGGGATACGAGCAGTTCTTC.

This clone occurred a few times. This chain uses TRBV28 with TRBJ1-1; D is uncertain. The germline V and J ends were trimmed by 0 bases and 4 bases, with 3 bases remaining between them. This CDR3 is built from 12 residues. Per germline, CDR1 MDHEN and CDR2 SYDVKM. CDR3 protein: CASSLWSTEAFF. CDR3 DNA sequence: TGTGCCAGCAGTTTATGGAGCACTGAAGCTTTCTTT.

The chain carries TRBV10-3 and TRBJ2-5; 10 bases are shared with TRBD1. The assigned J gene may be wrong: the sequence end matches TRBJ2-7 better. The CDR3 is made up of 17 amino acids. Germline CDR1 reads ENHRY; CDR2 reads SYGVKD. The CDR3 DNA reads TGTGCCATCAGTGAATGGGGACAGGGGACCTCCTCCTACGAGCAGTACTTC. Its protein is CAISEWGQGTSSYEQYF.

The gene calls are TRBV29-1 and TRBJ1-6; 7 bases match TRBD1. CDR1 and CDR2 from the germline V gene are SQVTM and ANQGSEA. CDR3 length: 11 residues. The V gene end was trimmed by 3 bases and the J gene end by 16 bases; junction bases not matched to a gene: 6. CDR3 residues: CSVERTGRLHF. The CDR3 DNA reads TGCAGCGTTGAGCGGACAGGAAGGCTCCACTTT.

The chain employs TRBV7-8 and TRBJ2-1; TRBD2 agrees at 16 bases. The germline CDR1 and CDR2 sequences are SGHVS and FQNEAQ. V lost 7 bases, J lost 8 bases, and 8 bases stayed unmatched. CDR3 length: 16 residues. In DNA, the CDR3 is TGTGCCAGCAAACCTCCCGGGACTAGCGGGAGGGATGAGCAGTTCTTC. This translates into CASKPPGTSGRDEQFF.

This chain connects TRBV28 to TRBJ2-1; 7 nucleotides align to TRBD2. Germline V lookup: CDR1 MDHEN, CDR2 SYDVKM. This CDR3 contains 15 residues. V was clipped by 3 bases and J by 12 bases; unmatched bases: 14. CDR3 sequence (DNA): TGTGCCAGCAGTTTGCCTACAGCGGGACCCAGGTGGCAGTTCTTC. The encoded protein is CASSLPTAGPRWQFF.

The V call is TRBV5-4, the J call TRBJ2-7; 8 bases match TRBD2. There are 15 residues in the CDR3. The V and J ends lost 0 bases and 9 bases, in that order; junction bases with no gene match: 11. CDR1 is SGHNT, CDR2 YYREEE, per germline (reference sequence). In nucleotides, the CDR3 is TGTGCCAGCAGCTTGGGGACTAGCCTTCAGGCGGGGCAGTACTTC. Protein: CASSLGTSLQAGQYF.

V usage is TRBV10-3 and J usage is TRBJ1-5, with D perhaps matching TRBD1 (6 bases). Germline loops: CDR1 ENHRY, CDR2 SYGVKD. V lost 6 bases and J lost 4, with 13 bases in between. There are 14 residues in the CDR3. The CDR3 spells CAIRSETGNQPQHF. DNA for the CDR3: TGTGCCATCAGGTCAGAGACAGGTAATCAGCCCCAGCATTTT.

The V call is TRBV7-8, the J call TRBJ1-6; D unclear. The CDR3 has 14 residues. V was cut by 2 bases and J by 1 base, with 3 bases left in between. CDR1 is SGHVS and CDR2 is FQNEAQ in the germline V gene. The CDR3 protein is CASSLLSYNSPLHF. The CDR3, as DNA: TGTGCCAGCAGCTTACTGTCCTATAATTCACCCCTCCACTTT.

This chain uses TRBV11-2 with TRBJ2-1; possibly TRBD2 for D (6 bases). CDR3 length equals 15 residues. The V end lost 1 base, the J end lost 9 bases, and 16 bases lay between the germline ends. Germline V gene sequence: CDR1 SGHAT, CDR2 FQNNGV. This CDR3 reads CASSLGTIPTAEQFF. CDR3 DNA: TGTGCCAGCAGCTTAGGGACTATCCCCACCGCTGAGCAGTTCTTC.

V is TRBV19 and J is TRBJ2-3, with unresolved D. V shed 3 bases and J shed 0 bases, with 10 bases lying between them. Germline V CDR1 and CDR2: LNHDA, SQIVND (reference sequence). CDR3 length equals 15 residues. The CDR3 loop reads CASSMWQTSTDTQYF. The CDR3 region has the DNA TGTGCCAGTAGTATGTGGCAGACTAGCACAGATACGCAGTATTTT.

J is TRBJ1-6 and V is TRBV6-5; D unclear. CDR1 and CDR2 from the germline V gene are MNHEY and SVGAGI. Trimming took 2 bases from V and 5 from J, leaving 10 bases between them. This CDR3 has 15 amino acids. CDR3 sequence (DNA): TGTGCCAGCAGTTACGGGGAGGCCGATAATTCACCCCTCCACTTT. This encodes CASSYGEADNSPLHF.

The chain combines TRBV5-4 with TRBJ2-1; 9 bases map to TRBD2. This CDR3 spans 14 amino acids. Per germline, CDR1 SGHNT and CDR2 YYREEE (reference sequence). The trim removed 2 bases at V and 8 bases at J, leaving 5 bases unmatched. DNA of the CDR3: TGTGCCAGCAGCTTATTAGCGGGAGTGGATGAGCAGTTCTTC. Translation gives CASSLLAGVDEQFF.

This clone was seen a handful of times. The chain links TRBV7-9 to TRBJ1-5; the match to TRBD1 covers 8 bases. The germline gives CDR1 SEHNR, CDR2 FQNEAQ (reference sequence). The CDR3 is made up of 15 amino acids. V trimming: 0 bases; J trimming: 6 bases; junction bases outside the gene matches: 4. The CDR3 reads CASSLARQGAQPQHF. As DNA, the CDR3 is TGTGCCAGCAGCTTAGCTCGCCAGGGGGCTCAGCCCCAGCATTTT.

This clone was seen only a few times. This chain uses TRBV5-1 with TRBJ1-1, with 10 bases that match TRBD1. The J segment lost 5 bases and the V segment lost 3 bases, leaving 7 bases of the junction unmatched. Germline V lookup: CDR1 SGHRS, CDR2 YFSETQ. CDR3 length equals 15 residues. CDR3 nucleotide sequence: TGCGCCAGCAGCTCGAGACAGGGGGCCGGGACTGAAGCTTTCTTT. Protein: CASSSRQGAGTEAFF.

The J gene is TRBJ1-1, the V gene TRBV18; a possible D gene is TRBD1 (5 bases). The V end was cut by 5 bases, the J end by 4 bases, with 14 bases between. This CDR3 is 14 amino acids long. CDR1 KGHSH and CDR2 LQKENI come from the germline V gene. CDR3 bases: TGTGCCAGCTCATGGGGGGGGGTCGGCACTGAAGCTTTCTTT. It is translated as CASSWGGVGTEAFF.

The chain links TRBV30 to TRBJ2-5, with 7 bases identical to TRBD1. Judging by the DNA end, TRBJ2-7 fits better; the J call may be wrong. The CDR3 spans 15 residues. Germline CDR1 and CDR2: GTSNPN and SVGIG (reference sequence). CDR3 in DNA: TGTGCCTGGGCCTACAGGGGCACTGCGGGCTACGAGCAGTACTTC. Translation: CAWAYRGTAGYEQYF.

This sequence joins TRBV5-6 and TRBJ1-1; weak D call: TRBD1 (5 bases). CDR3 length: 13 residues. The germline gives CDR1 SGHDT, CDR2 YYEEEE. With 5 bases removed from V and 1 base from J, the gap between germline ends came to 9 bases. CDR3 sequence: CASSYQGNTEAFF. CDR3 sequence (DNA): TGTGCCAGCAGTTATCAGGGGAACACTGAAGCTTTCTTT.

This clone showed up just a few times. The chain recombines TRBV7-2 with TRBJ2-1; TRBD2 might be the D (5 bases). The V gene lost 5 bases and the J gene lost 5 bases, with 10 bases spanning the gap. Germline V gives CDR1 SGHTA, CDR2 FQGNSA. The CDR3 has 13 amino acids. The CDR3 loop is CASSPARDNEQFF. DNA for the CDR3: TGTGCCAGCAGCCCCGCGAGGGACAATGAGCAGTTCTTC.